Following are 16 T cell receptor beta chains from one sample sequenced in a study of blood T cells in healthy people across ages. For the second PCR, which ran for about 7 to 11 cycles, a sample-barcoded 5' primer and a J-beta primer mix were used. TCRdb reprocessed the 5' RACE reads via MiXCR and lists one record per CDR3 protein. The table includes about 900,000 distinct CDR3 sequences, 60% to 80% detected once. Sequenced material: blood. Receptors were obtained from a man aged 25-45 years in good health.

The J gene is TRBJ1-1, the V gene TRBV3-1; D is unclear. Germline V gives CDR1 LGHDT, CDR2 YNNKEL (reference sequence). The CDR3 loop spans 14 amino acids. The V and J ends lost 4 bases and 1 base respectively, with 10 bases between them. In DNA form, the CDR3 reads TGTGCCAGCAGCCCACTAAACTGGAACACTGAAGCTTTCTTT. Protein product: CASSPLNWNTEAFF. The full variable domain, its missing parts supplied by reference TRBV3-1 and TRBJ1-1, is DTAVSQTPKYLVTQMGNDKSIKCEQNLGHDTMYWYKQDSKKFLKIMFSYNNKELIINETVPNRFSPKSPDKAHLNLHINSLELGDSAVYFCASSPLNWNTEAFFGQGTRLTVV.

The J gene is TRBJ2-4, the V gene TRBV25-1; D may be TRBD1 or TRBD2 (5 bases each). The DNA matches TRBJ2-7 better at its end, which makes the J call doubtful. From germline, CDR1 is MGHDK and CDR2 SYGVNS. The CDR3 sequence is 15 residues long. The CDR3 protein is CATAPSGAAYYEQYF. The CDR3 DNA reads TGTGCCACCGCACCTTCCGGGGCGGCATACTACGAGCAGTACTTC.

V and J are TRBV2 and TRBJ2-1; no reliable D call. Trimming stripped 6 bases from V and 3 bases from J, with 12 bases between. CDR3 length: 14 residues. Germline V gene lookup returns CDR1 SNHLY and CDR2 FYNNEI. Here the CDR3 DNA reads TGTGCCAGCAGATACGGACCTCTCTACAATGAGCAGTTCTTC. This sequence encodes CASRYGPLYNEQFF.

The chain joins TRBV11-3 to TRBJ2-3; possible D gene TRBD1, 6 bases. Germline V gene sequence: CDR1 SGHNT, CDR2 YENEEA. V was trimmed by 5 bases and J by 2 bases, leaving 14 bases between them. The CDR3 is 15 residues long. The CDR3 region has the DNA TGTGCCAGCAGCCGTCAGGGGAAGGACACAGATACGCAGTATTTT. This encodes CASSRQGKDTDTQYF. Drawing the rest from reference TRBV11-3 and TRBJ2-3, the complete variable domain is EAGVVQSPRYKIIEKKQPVAFWCNPISGHNTLYWYLQNLGQGPELLIRYENEEAVDDSQLPKDRFSAERLKGVDSTLKIQPAELGDSAVYLCASSRQGKDTDTQYFGPGTRLTVL.

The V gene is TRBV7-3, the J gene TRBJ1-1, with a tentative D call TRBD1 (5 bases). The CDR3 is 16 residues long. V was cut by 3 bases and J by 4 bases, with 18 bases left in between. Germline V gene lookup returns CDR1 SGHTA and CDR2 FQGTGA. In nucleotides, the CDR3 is TGTGCCAGCAGCTTTTCCCCGGACGGGGCAGGCACTGAAGCTTTCTTT. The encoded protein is CASSFSPDGAGTEAFF.

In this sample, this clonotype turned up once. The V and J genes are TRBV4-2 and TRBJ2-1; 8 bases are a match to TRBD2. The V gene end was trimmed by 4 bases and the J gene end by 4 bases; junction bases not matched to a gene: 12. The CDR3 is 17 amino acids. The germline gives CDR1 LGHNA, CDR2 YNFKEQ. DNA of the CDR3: TGTGCCAGCAGCCTTGACGGGGGGGCAATGGGATACAATGAGCAGTTCTTC. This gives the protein CASSLDGGAMGYNEQFF.

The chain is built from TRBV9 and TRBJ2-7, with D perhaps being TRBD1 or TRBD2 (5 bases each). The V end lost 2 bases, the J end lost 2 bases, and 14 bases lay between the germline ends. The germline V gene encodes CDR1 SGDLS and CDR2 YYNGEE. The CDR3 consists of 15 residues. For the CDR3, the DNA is TGTGCCAGCAGCGTGGGCCCTCGGGACGCCTACGAGCAGTACTTC. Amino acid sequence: CASSVGPRDAYEQYF.

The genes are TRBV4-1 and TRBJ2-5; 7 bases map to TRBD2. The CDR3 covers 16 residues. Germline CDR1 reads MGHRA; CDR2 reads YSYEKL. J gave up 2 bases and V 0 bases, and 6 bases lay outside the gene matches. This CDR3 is CASSQDPAGNQETQYF. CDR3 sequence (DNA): TGCGCCAGCAGCCAAGATCCAGCGGGGAATCAAGAGACCCAGTACTTC.

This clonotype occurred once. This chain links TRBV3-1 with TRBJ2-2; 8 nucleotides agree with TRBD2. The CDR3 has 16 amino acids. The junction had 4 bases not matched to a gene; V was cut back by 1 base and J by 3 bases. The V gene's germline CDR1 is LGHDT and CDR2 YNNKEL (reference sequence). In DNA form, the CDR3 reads TGTGCCAGCAGCCAAGGGCATAGCGGGGACACCGGGGAGCTGTTTTTT. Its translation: CASSQGHSGDTGELFF.

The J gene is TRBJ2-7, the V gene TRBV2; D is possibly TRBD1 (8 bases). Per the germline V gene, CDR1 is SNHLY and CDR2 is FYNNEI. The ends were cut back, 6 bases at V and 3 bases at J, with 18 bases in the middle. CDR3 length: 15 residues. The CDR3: CASSGGGTGGYEQYF. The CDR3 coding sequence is TGTGCCAGCAGCGGCGGGGGAACAGGGGGCTACGAGCAGTACTTC. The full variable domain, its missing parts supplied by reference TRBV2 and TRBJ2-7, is EPEVTQTPSHQVTQMGQEVILRCVPISNHLYFYWYRQILGQKVEFLVSFYNNEISEKSEIFDDQFSVERPDGSNFTLKIRSTKLEDSAMYFCASSGGGTGGYEQYFGPGTRLTVT.

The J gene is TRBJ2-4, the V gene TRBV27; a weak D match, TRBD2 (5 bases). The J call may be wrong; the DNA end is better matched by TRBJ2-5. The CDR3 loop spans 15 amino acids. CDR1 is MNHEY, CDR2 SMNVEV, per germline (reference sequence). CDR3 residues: CASSDHGLAGETQYF. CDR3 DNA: TGTGCCAGCAGTGACCACGGGCTTGCGGGAGAGACCCAGTACTTC.

CDR3 sequence reads: CSAIRGPGRSYGYTF. Here the CDR3 DNA reads TGCAGTGCCATCCGAGGTCCCGGCAGGAGCTATGGCTACACCTTC. The chain is built from TRBV20-1 and TRBJ1-2; D unresolved. CDR1 and CDR2 from the germline V gene are DFQATT and SNEGSKA (reference sequence). Trimming shortened V by 6 bases and J by 4 bases, and 21 bases separated the two germline ends. CDR3 size: 15 residues.

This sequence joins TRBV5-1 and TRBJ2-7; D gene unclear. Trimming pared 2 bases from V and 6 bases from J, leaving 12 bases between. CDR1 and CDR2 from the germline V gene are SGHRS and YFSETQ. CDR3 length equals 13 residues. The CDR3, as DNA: TGCGCCAGCAGCTTAGCCTCATGGACCGAGCAGTACTTC. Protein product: CASSLASWTEQYF.

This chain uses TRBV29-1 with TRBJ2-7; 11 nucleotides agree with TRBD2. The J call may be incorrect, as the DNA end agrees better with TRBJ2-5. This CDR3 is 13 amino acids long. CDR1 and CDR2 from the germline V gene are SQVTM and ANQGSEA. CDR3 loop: CSVTSGGQETQYF. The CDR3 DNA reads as TGCAGCGTTACTAGCGGGGGCCAAGAGACCCAGTACTTC.

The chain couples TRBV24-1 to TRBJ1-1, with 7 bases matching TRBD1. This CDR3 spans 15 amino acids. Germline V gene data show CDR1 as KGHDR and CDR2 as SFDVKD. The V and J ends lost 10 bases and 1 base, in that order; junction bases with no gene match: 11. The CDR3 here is CATTAGDSTNTEAFF. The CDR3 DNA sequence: TGTGCCACAACGGCCGGGGACAGCACGAACACTGAAGCTTTCTTT.

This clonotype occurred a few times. The DNA for the CDR3 is TGCAGTGCTAGTTCGTCGGCGGGGGAAAAACTGTTTTTT. It is translated as CSASSSAGEKLFF. The rearrangement joins TRBV20-1 to TRBJ1-4; D is unclear. CDR1 and CDR2 from the germline V gene are DFQATT and SNEGSKA (reference sequence). Trimming shortened V by 3 bases and J by 8 bases, and 13 bases separated the two germline ends. There are 13 residues in the CDR3.